These 25 T cell receptor beta chains originate from one sample sequenced in a study of resident and recirculating memory T cells in vitiligo. Clones were read by immunoSEQ multiplex PCR, and TCRdb kept only the in-frame ones, dropping some. The sample carries tens of thousands of clones, roughly nine tenths recorded once. Sequences were obtained from blood. All receptors derive from a male donor with vitiligo.

The chain carries TRBV7-2 and TRBJ2-7; D gene uncertain. Trimming removed 1 base from V and 2 bases from J, with 12 bases in between. CDR1 SGHTA and CDR2 FQGNSA come from the germline V gene. This CDR3 is 15 amino acids long. CDR3 loop: CASSLGYTHTYEQYF. The CDR3 DNA follows: TGTGCCAGCAGCTTAGGGTACACCCATACCTACGAGCAGTACTTC. Looking up the rest from reference TRBV7-2 and TRBJ2-7 gives the full variable domain: GAGVSQSPSNKVTEKGKDVELRCDPISGHTALYWYRQSLGQGLEFLIYFQGNSAPDKSGLPSDRFSAERTGGSVSTLTIQRTQQEDSAVYLCASSLGYTHTYEQYFGPGTRLTVT.

This chain joins TRBV11-1 and TRBJ2-5; TRBD2 agrees at 12 bases. The CDR3 covers 18 residues. V dropped 7 bases and J dropped 1; count of bases not matched to a gene: 13. Germline V CDR1 and CDR2: SGHAT, FQDESV (reference sequence). As DNA, the CDR3 is TGTGCCAGCACCCTAGATCTAGGGACTAGCGGGTCCCAAGAGACCCAGTACTTC. Protein sequence: CASTLDLGTSGSQETQYF.

This rearrangement joins TRBV28 to TRBJ2-5; 7 bases fit TRBD1. V dropped 6 bases and J dropped 4; count of bases not matched to a gene: 11. Looked up from germline, CDR1 is MDHEN and CDR2 is SYDVKM. The CDR3 consists of 15 residues. CDR3 in amino acids: CASRSEQGRGETQYF. For the CDR3, the DNA is TGTGCCAGCAGGTCCGAACAGGGGAGAGGAGAGACCCAGTACTTC.

V is TRBV19 and J is TRBJ1-5; TRBD1 aligns across 7 bases. This CDR3 comprises 16 residues. V shed 4 bases, J shed 1 base, and the junction held 7 bases outside the gene matches. Per the germline V gene, CDR1 is LNHDA and CDR2 is SQIVND (reference sequence). The CDR3 here is CASSTRTGGSNQPQHF. CDR3 DNA sequence: TGTGCCAGTAGTACCCGGACAGGTGGGAGCAATCAGCCCCAGCATTTT.

This chain uses TRBV5-6 with TRBJ1-6; the D gene is possibly TRBD1 (5 bases). Germline loops: CDR1 SGHDT, CDR2 YYEEEE. The CDR3 length is 15 residues. Trimming left V 3 bases short and J 6 bases short, with 13 bases between. The CDR3 protein is CASSSLGASNSPLHF. The CDR3 DNA follows: TGTGCCAGCAGCTCACTTGGGGCTTCTAATTCACCCCTCCACTTT.

The rearrangement uses TRBV5-6 and TRBJ1-1; weak D call: TRBD1 (5 bases). Germline lookup yields CDR1 SGHDT and CDR2 YYEEEE. This CDR3 comprises 17 residues. Between the trimmed V and J ends, which lost 0 bases and 3 bases, there was a span of 18 bases. CDR3 DNA sequence: TGTGCCAGCAGCTTGGTCGGGCAGGGTTTGGGGTACACTGAAGCTTTCTTT. Encoded protein: CASSLVGQGLGYTEAFF.

V is TRBV18 and J is TRBJ1-2, with 9 bases lining up with TRBD1. Trimming removed 3 bases from V and 3 bases from J; junction bases left unmatched: 5. This CDR3 region has 15 residues. Germline CDR1 KGHSH, CDR2 LQKENI. CDR3 in amino acids: CASSPGQGGYYGYTF. The DNA for the CDR3 is TGTGCCAGCTCACCGGGACAGGGTGGCTACTATGGCTACACCTTC.

CDR3 coding DNA: TGTGCCAGCAGCTTCAGATCAGGACAGATGACTAATGAAAAACTGTTTTTT. Translation: CASSFRSGQMTNEKLFF. The gene calls are TRBV7-2 and TRBJ1-4, with D perhaps matching TRBD1 (6 bases). V was cut by 3 bases and J by 2 bases, with 16 bases left in between. The CDR3 covers 17 residues. Germline assignment: CDR1 SGHTA and CDR2 FQGNSA.

This chain uses TRBV29-1 with TRBJ1-2; D unresolved. Germline CDR1 and CDR2: SQVTM and ANQGSEA. The CDR3 is 13 amino acids. The ends were cut back, 4 bases at V and 6 bases at J, with 15 bases in the middle. As DNA, the CDR3 is TGCAGCGTTGTAGCTGGGTCGGCGAATGGCTACACCTTC. It specifies CSVVAGSANGYTF.

V is TRBV6-8 and J is TRBJ1-3; unclear D gene. V lost 8 bases to trimming and J lost 0 bases, with 11 bases between them. Germline V gene sequence: CDR1 MNHGY, CDR2 SAAAGT. The CDR3 consists of 14 residues. In DNA, the CDR3 is TGTGCCAGCGACTCTTCTCGCTCTGGAAACACCATATATTTT. Its translation is CASDSSRSGNTIYF.

The rearrangement uses TRBV5-5 and TRBJ1-1; no clear D. V lost 4 bases to trimming and J lost 1 base, with 8 bases between them. The germline CDR1 and CDR2 sequences are SGHKS and YYEKEE (reference sequence). This CDR3 is 13 amino acids long. The CDR3 region is CASSLRGNTEAFF. CDR3 nucleotides: TGTGCCAGCAGCCTGCGGGGGAACACTGAAGCTTTCTTT.

This chain uses TRBV7-2 with TRBJ2-7, with TRBD2 matching over 10 bases. The CDR3 contains 15 residues. Per germline, CDR1 SGHTA and CDR2 FQGNSA. Trimming at V came to 5 bases and at J to 1 base, leaving 5 bases not matched to a gene. Here the CDR3 reads CASSPSGGGSYEQYF. The CDR3 coding sequence is TGTGCCAGCAGCCCTAGCGGGGGTGGTTCCTACGAGCAGTACTTC.

CDR3 in amino acids: CAISAGTGGDYEQYF. As DNA, the CDR3 is TGTGCCATCAGCGCCGGGACAGGTGGGGACTACGAGCAGTACTTC. The rearrangement links TRBV10-3 to TRBJ2-7; 8 nucleotides line up with TRBD1. The CDR3 spans 15 residues. CDR1 is ENHRY and CDR2 is SYGVKD in the germline V gene. J gave up 3 bases and V 6 bases, and 10 bases lay outside the gene matches.

The V gene is TRBV19, the J gene TRBJ2-1; weak D call: TRBD2 (7 bases). This CDR3 is 15 amino acids long. V lost 1 base and J lost 7, with 14 bases in between. Germline CDR1 and CDR2: LNHDA and SQIVND (reference sequence). CDR3 nucleotide sequence: TGTGCCAGTAGTATAGTAACAGGGAGGGGGAATGAGCAGTTCTTC. The encoded protein is CASSIVTGRGNEQFF.

This clone appeared once. V usage is TRBV18 and J usage is TRBJ2-7, with 7 positions matching TRBD1. This CDR3 is 14 amino acids long. Trimming took 5 bases from V and 3 from J; bases not matched to a gene: 7. Germline values: CDR1 KGHSH, CDR2 LQKENI. The CDR3 coding sequence is TGTGCCAGCTCAGACAGGGAATCATACTACGAGCAGTACTTC. Residues: CASSDRESYYEQYF.

The chain couples TRBV4-3 to TRBJ2-7, with TRBD2 identical over 10 bases. V lost 3 bases to trimming and J lost 0 bases; unmatched junction nucleotides: 11. The CDR3 is 18 amino acids. The germline gives CDR1 LGHNA, CDR2 YSLEER. The CDR3 is CASSHKGASGGFSYEQYF. In DNA, the CDR3 is TGCGCCAGCAGCCACAAGGGGGCTAGCGGGGGCTTCTCCTACGAGCAGTACTTC.

The sample holds one count of this clone. The V call is TRBV29-1, the J call TRBJ2-7; 7 nucleotides agree with TRBD1. The germline V gene has CDR1 SQVTM and CDR2 ANQGSEA. The CDR3 is 13 amino acids. With V trimmed by 0 bases and J by 2 bases, 1 base remained unmatched. The CDR3 region is CSVEDGTAYEQYF. The CDR3, as DNA: TGCAGCGTTGAAGACGGGACAGCCTACGAGCAGTACTTC.

The chain combines TRBV19 with TRBJ2-1; TRBD2 agrees at 10 bases. The germline gives CDR1 LNHDA, CDR2 SQIVND (reference sequence). The CDR3 is 16 amino acids. After removal of 4 bases from V and 10 bases from J, the junction contained 13 bases not matched to a gene. The CDR3 spells CASSNDRTSGHREQFF. The CDR3 DNA sequence: TGTGCCAGTAGTAATGATCGGACTAGCGGCCATAGGGAGCAGTTCTTC.

The chain links TRBV5-1 to TRBJ1-1, with TRBD1 identical over 7 bases. The CDR3 has 14 amino acids. The V gene's germline CDR1 is SGHRS and CDR2 YFSETQ. With 3 bases clipped from V and 1 base from J, the junction kept 3 bases outside the gene matches. The CDR3 protein is CASSSRTGNTEAFF. The CDR3 nucleotides are TGCGCCAGCAGCTCTAGGACAGGGAACACTGAAGCTTTCTTT.

This sequence joins TRBV7-2 and TRBJ2-5, with TRBD1 matching over 7 bases. Germline V lookup: CDR1 SGHTA, CDR2 FQGNSA. With V trimmed by 5 bases and J by 2 bases, 8 bases remained unmatched. This CDR3 contains 15 residues. The CDR3, as DNA: TGTGCCAGCAGCGCACAGGGGTTTGGGCAAGAGACCCAGTACTTC. Amino acid sequence: CASSAQGFGQETQYF. The full variable domain, in which reference TRBV7-2 and TRBJ2-5 provide the parts outside the CDR3, is GAGVSQSPSNKVTEKGKDVELRCDPISGHTALYWYRQSLGQGLEFLIYFQGNSAPDKSGLPSDRFSAERTGGSVSTLTIQRTQQEDSAVYLCASSAQGFGQETQYFGPGTRLLVL.

This chain links TRBV9 with TRBJ2-3; D perhaps matches TRBD2 (7 bases). CDR1 SGDLS and CDR2 YYNGEE come from the germline V gene. The CDR3 is 17 amino acids. V lost 0 bases and J 8 bases, leaving 22 bases between the germline ends. DNA of the CDR3: TGTGCCAGCAGCGTAGCCACGAGCCGCGGGGGCCCAGGTACGCAGTATTTT. It is translated as CASSVATSRGGPGTQYF.

The rearrangement links TRBV18 to TRBJ2-5; no firm D call. The CDR3 has 13 residues. Per germline, CDR1 KGHSH and CDR2 LQKENI. V lost 2 bases and J 2 bases, leaving 6 bases between the germline ends. CDR3 sequence (DNA): TGTGCCAGCTCACCAACCAGTCAAGAGACCCAGTACTTC. As protein: CASSPTSQETQYF.

This clone was observed a few times. The rearrangement joins TRBV6-1 to TRBJ2-7, with D perhaps TRBD1 (6 bases). The CDR3 totals 14 residues. Trimming took 1 base from V and 5 from J, leaving 12 bases between them. The germline V gene has CDR1 MNHNS and CDR2 SASEGT. The CDR3 coding sequence is TGTGCCAGCAGTGAAGACAGGGCGAGACACGAGCAGTACTTC. It encodes CASSEDRARHEQYF.

This rearrangement joins TRBV4-1 to TRBJ1-1, with D perhaps TRBD1 (6 bases). CDR1 and CDR2 (germline): MGHRA, YSYEKL. Trimming left V 0 bases short and J 10 bases short, with 12 bases between. This CDR3 region has 13 residues. The chain's CDR3 is CASSQDTGLGAFF. CDR3 sequence (DNA): TGCGCCAGCAGCCAAGATACAGGGCTGGGAGCTTTCTTT.

The chain carries TRBV6-1 and TRBJ1-5, with D possibly being TRBD1 (6 bases). Trimming pared 0 bases from V and 7 bases from J, leaving 10 bases between. Looked up from germline, CDR1 is MNHNS and CDR2 is SASEGT. The CDR3 spans 14 residues. The CDR3 region is CASSEAGGHQPQHF. The CDR3 DNA is TGTGCCAGCAGTGAAGCGGGGGGGCACCAGCCCCAGCATTTT.